This T cell receptor (beta chain) was found in a study of blood T cell repertoires in COVID-19. Study-wide background: Acute and convalescent COVID-19 samples came from the United States, Italy and Spain. PBMCs, B-cell-depleted T cells, or T cells provided the cDNA or gDNA that made up the material.

Authors' data handling: Amplified reference gene primers provided the basis for estimating nucleated cell counts. Using immunoSEQ multiplex PCR, the repertoire was profiled, and TCRdb retains in-frame clones only, with some absent. V, J and clone size derive from that table, while D and trimming were established from the DNA sequence. This sample has approximately 150,000 clones, with roughly 80% found just once. The CDR3 has 13 amino acids. In germline, CDR1 is SEHNR, CDR2 FQNEAQ (reference sequence). Trimming removed 4 bases from V and 0 bases from J, with 6 bases in between. Only one count was recorded for this clone.

Sequencing used peripheral blood. The receptor's source is a human donor in a cohort sampled during active COVID-19. The chain links TRBV7-9 to TRBJ2-5, with no clear D. The CDR3 bases are TGTGCCAGCAGCTCAGGTTACCAAGAGACCCAGTACTTC. Translating gives CASSSGYQETQYF.